Shown below are 32 T cell receptor beta chains from a single sample sequenced in a study of T-cell reconstitution after alpha-beta-depleted transplantation in children. Unique molecular identifiers were incorporated when the TCRbeta library was constructed. From the PCR reads, TCRdb called clonotypes with MiXCR, one entry per CDR3 protein. The data contain about 300,000 distinct CDR3 sequences, around 10% of them singletons. Sequenced material: PBMCs, taken before TCRalphabeta/CD19-depleted stem cell transplant. Receptor source: a boy under three years old with acute myeloid leukemia, due to receive a stem cell transplant.

The sample holds a few counts of this clonotype. The gene calls are TRBV12-3 or TRBV12-4 and TRBJ2-3; 8 bases match TRBD2. The CDR3 extends over 15 amino acids. V lost 6 bases and J lost 8; bases outside the gene matches: 13. The CDR3 coding sequence is TGTGCCAGCAGACTCCGGAGCGGGGGCGGCGGTACGCAGTATTTT. As protein: CASRLRSGGGGTQYF.

The DNA of the CDR3 is TGTGCCAGCAGCACCCTAGCGGGGGTGTACGAGCAGTACTTC. Translating it yields CASSTLAGVYEQYF. The genes are TRBV7-6 and TRBJ2-7, with TRBD2 matching over 10 bases. CDR1 and CDR2 from the germline V gene are SGHVS and FNYEAQ. This CDR3 contains 14 residues. V trimming: 5 bases; J trimming: 4 bases; junction bases outside the gene matches: 5. Using reference TRBV7-6 and TRBJ2-7 for the parts outside the CDR3, the full variable domain is GAGVSQSPRYKVTKRGQDVALRCDPISGHVSLYWYRQALGQGPEFLTYFNYEAQQDKSGLPNDRFSAERPEGSISTLTIQRTEQRDSAMYRCASSTLAGVYEQYFGPGTRLTVT.

At least ten counts were recorded for this clonotype. J is TRBJ2-5 and V is TRBV5-5; D is possibly TRBD2 (5 bases). The ends were cut back, 3 bases at V and 2 bases at J, with 14 bases in the middle. Per germline, CDR1 SGHKS and CDR2 YYEKEE (reference sequence). There are 15 residues in the CDR3. CDR3 amino acids: CASSSPRTGQETQYF. CDR3 coding DNA: TGTGCCAGCAGCTCTCCCCGGACGGGACAAGAGACCCAGTACTTC.

This clonotype was recorded at least ten times. This chain uses TRBV24-1 with TRBJ2-1; possible D gene TRBD2, 5 bases. Between the trimmed V and J ends, which lost 7 bases and 8 bases, there was a span of 8 bases. CDR1 KGHDR and CDR2 SFDVKD come from the germline V gene. The CDR3 extends over 11 amino acids. DNA for the CDR3: TGTGCCACCAGAGAGGGAGATGAGCAGTTCTTC. This encodes CATREGDEQFF.

V is TRBV6-1 and J is TRBJ2-1; 8 positions agree with TRBD1. This CDR3 comprises 13 residues. Germline CDR1 MNHNS, CDR2 SASEGT. Germline trimming cut 8 bases from V and 0 bases from J; bases unmatched to any gene: 0. In DNA, the CDR3 is TGTGCCAGCCAGGGGGCCTCCTACAATGAGCAGTTCTTC. It specifies CASQGASYNEQFF.

This clonotype showed up many times. The V and J genes are TRBV7-2 and TRBJ2-6; 7 positions match TRBD1. J lost 4 bases, V lost 3 bases, and 0 bases had no gene match. In germline, CDR1 is SGHTA, CDR2 FQGNSA. CDR3 length: 14 amino acids. CDR3 loop: CASSLDRGANVLTF. The CDR3 bases are TGTGCCAGCAGCTTGGACAGGGGGGCCAACGTCCTGACTTTC.

This clonotype was seen repeatedly, ten times or more. The gene calls are TRBV7-9 and TRBJ1-2; D is possibly TRBD1 (5 bases). Per the germline V gene, CDR1 is SEHNR and CDR2 is FQNEAQ (reference sequence). The CDR3 consists of 15 residues. V gave up 3 bases and J gave up 5 bases, with 16 bases separating them. CDR3: CASSLNGATGYGYTF. DNA for the CDR3: TGTGCCAGCAGCTTGAATGGGGCCACGGGGTATGGCTACACCTTC. Full variable domain (remainder filled in from reference TRBV7-9 and TRBJ1-2): DTGVSQNPRHKITKRGQNVTFRCDPISEHNRLYWYRQTLGQGPEFLTYFQNEAQLEKSRLLSDRFSAERPKGSFSTLEIQRTEQGDSAMYLCASSLNGATGYGYTFGSGTRLTVV.

V and J are TRBV5-1 and TRBJ2-1, with 14 bases identical to TRBD2. Germline V gene data show CDR1 as SGHRS and CDR2 as YFSETQ. The trim removed 3 bases at V and 7 bases at J, leaving 9 bases unmatched. The CDR3 is made up of 17 amino acids. The CDR3 loop is CASSSRLAGGRINEQFF. The CDR3 DNA follows: TGCGCCAGCAGCTCGCGACTAGCGGGGGGGCGTATAAATGAGCAGTTCTTC.

This clonotype was recorded once. This clone may be a read error of a much larger clone one base away. This chain joins TRBV4-3 and TRBJ2-7; D possibly matches TRBD1 or TRBD2 (5 bases each). The germline V and J ends were trimmed by 4 bases and 0 bases, with 16 bases remaining between them. Germline V lookup: CDR1 LGHNA, CDR2 YSLEER. The CDR3 is 16 residues long. CDR3 nucleotide sequence: TGCGCCAGCAGCCTTTACCGGGACCCCCTCTCCTACGAGCAGTACTTC. Translated, it gives CASSLYRDPLSYEQYF.

This clonotype was seen many times. The V gene is TRBV29-1, the J gene TRBJ1-4, with D possibly TRBD1 on 6 matching bases. The CDR3 covers 13 residues. Germline loops: CDR1 SQVTM, CDR2 ANQGSEA. The V gene lost 6 bases and the J gene lost 5 bases, with 13 bases spanning the gap. The CDR3 DNA reads as TGCAGCGTCGATACAGGGTCGAATGAAAAACTGTTTTTT. Amino acid sequence: CSVDTGSNEKLFF.

The table lists this clonotype with a few counts. The V call is TRBV7-6, the J call TRBJ2-7; a weak D match, TRBD2 (6 bases). Germline assignment: CDR1 SGHVS and CDR2 FNYEAQ. Trimming removed 0 bases from V and 2 bases from J, with 11 bases in between. The CDR3 runs to 15 residues. This CDR3 reads CASSLAEGTPYEQYF. The CDR3 DNA is TGTGCCAGCAGCTTAGCGGAGGGCACCCCCTACGAGCAGTACTTC.

The sample holds many counts of this clonotype. The chain carries TRBV7-8 and TRBJ2-7; 10 bases fit TRBD1. V dropped 5 bases and J dropped 3; count of bases not matched to a gene: 4. Germline-derived CDR1 and CDR2 are SGHVS and FQNEAQ. This CDR3 has 14 amino acids. The CDR3 reads CASSLDRGLYEQYF. CDR3 in DNA: TGTGCCAGCAGCCTAGACAGGGGGCTCTACGAGCAGTACTTC. Complete variable domain (other parts from reference TRBV7-8 and TRBJ2-7): GAGVSQSPRYKVAKRGQDVALRCDPISGHVSLFWYQQALGQGPEFLTYFQNEAQLDKSGLPSDRFFAERPEGSVSTLKIQRTQQEDSAVYLCASSLDRGLYEQYFGPGTRLTVT.

Remarks on this clonotype: This may come from a read error, since a much larger clone is one base off. The genes are TRBV2 and TRBJ2-4; possible D gene TRBD2, 6 bases. The germline CDR1 and CDR2 sequences are SNHLY and FYNNEI. Trimming removed 7 bases from V and 0 bases from J, with 13 bases in between. CDR3 length: 15 amino acids. CDR3: CASNEGTLAKNIQYF. The DNA for the CDR3 is TGTGCCAGCAATGAGGGGACTCTAGCCAAAAACATTCAGTACTTC.

This clonotype was detected ten times or more. One junction end does not reproduce the germline sequence, and a read error may be involved. The chain combines TRBV12-3 or TRBV12-4 with TRBJ2-1, with a weak D call TRBD1 (5 bases). There are 17 residues in the CDR3. Written as DNA, the CDR3 is TGTGCCAGCACTTTAAGGCAGGGCTTCCGCTCCTACAATGAGCAGTTCTTC. Its protein product is CASTLRQGFRSYNEQFF.

This clonotype was observed at least ten times. V usage is TRBV5-1 and J usage is TRBJ2-7; 8 nucleotides match TRBD1. The trim removed 3 bases at V and 3 bases at J, leaving 5 bases unmatched. The CDR3 runs 14 residues. In germline, CDR1 is SGHRS, CDR2 YFSETQ. The CDR3 region is CASSWGQEFYEQYF. In DNA, the CDR3 is TGCGCCAGCAGCTGGGGACAGGAATTCTACGAGCAGTACTTC. Full variable domain (remainder filled in from reference TRBV5-1 and TRBJ2-7): KAGVTQTPRYLIKTRGQQVTLSCSPISGHRSVSWYQQTPGQGLQFLFEYFSETQRNKGNFPGRFSGRQFSNSRSEMNVSTLELGDSALYLCASSWGQEFYEQYFGPGTRLTVT.

The chain combines TRBV27 with TRBJ2-1; TRBD2 might be the D (7 bases). Germline values: CDR1 MNHEY, CDR2 SMNVEV (reference sequence). The CDR3 runs to 16 residues. V shed 5 bases and J shed 4 bases, with 18 bases lying between them. DNA of the CDR3: TGTGCCAGCAGTGCCCTCGGGGGGCCAATTTACAATGAGCAGTTCTTC. It is translated as CASSALGGPIYNEQFF.

This clonotype was recorded at least ten times. The rearrangement joins TRBV5-1 to TRBJ2-7; possible D gene TRBD1, 6 bases. This CDR3 has 15 residues. Trimming cost V 3 bases and J 0 bases, with 13 bases left between them. CDR1 is SGHRS and CDR2 is YFSETQ in the germline V gene. CDR3 sequence reads: CASSWETGSSYEQYF. In nucleotides, the CDR3 is TGCGCCAGCAGCTGGGAGACAGGTAGCTCCTACGAGCAGTACTTC.

This clonotype was detected ten times or more. The rearrangement joins TRBV29-1 to TRBJ2-1, with 14 bases lining up with TRBD2. With 6 bases clipped from V and 3 bases from J, the junction kept 4 bases outside the gene matches. The germline CDR1 and CDR2 sequences are SQVTM and ANQGSEA. The CDR3 is made up of 15 amino acids. This chain's CDR3 is CSVGLAGVSYNEQFF. Written as DNA, the CDR3 is TGCAGCGTGGGACTAGCGGGAGTGAGCTACAATGAGCAGTTCTTC.

This clonotype has a count of ten or more. The V gene is TRBV15, the J gene TRBJ2-7, with 7 bases aligning to TRBD1. Germline V lookup: CDR1 LNHNV, CDR2 YYDKDF (reference sequence). Trimming took 0 bases from V and 3 from J; bases not matched to a gene: 8. This CDR3 has 16 residues. The CDR3 coding sequence is TGTGCCACCAGCAGAGATAGTGCAGGGGGAAACTACGAGCAGTACTTC. Its translation: CATSRDSAGGNYEQYF.

The chain is built from TRBV6-1 and TRBJ2-7, with 7 positions matching TRBD2. This CDR3 spans 13 amino acids. V dropped 6 bases and J dropped 2; count of bases not matched to a gene: 4. Germline lookup yields CDR1 MNHNS and CDR2 SASEGT. For the CDR3, the DNA is TGTGCCAGCAGCATAACTAGCGCCTACGAGCAGTACTTC. Protein product: CASSITSAYEQYF.

The table lists this clonotype with many counts. The V gene is TRBV11-2, the J gene TRBJ2-7, with TRBD1 identical over 10 bases. Germline CDR1 reads SGHAT; CDR2 reads FQNNGV. After removal of 0 bases from V and 2 bases from J, the junction contained 7 bases not matched to a gene. The CDR3 sequence is 17 residues long. Here the CDR3 DNA reads TGTGCCAGCAGCTTAGAGGCGACAGGGGGCAACACCTACGAGCAGTACTTC. It yields the protein CASSLEATGGNTYEQYF.

This clonotype was observed many times. This chain uses TRBV24-1 with TRBJ2-1, with 11 nucleotides matching TRBD2. The CDR3 totals 12 residues. Per germline, CDR1 KGHDR and CDR2 SFDVKD. V gave up 10 bases and J gave up 9 bases; unmatched junction bases: 4. The CDR3 DNA reads as TGTGCCACGGCTCTAGCGGGAGGTGAGCAGTTCTTC. It specifies CATALAGGEQFF.

V is TRBV20-1 and J is TRBJ2-7; D remains unclear. The CDR3 covers 14 residues. Germline CDR1 DFQATT, CDR2 SNEGSKA (reference sequence). V was trimmed by 3 bases and J by 0 bases, leaving 12 bases between them. In nucleotides, the CDR3 is TGCAGTGCTAGGTGGGCTTCTTCCTCCTACGAGCAGTACTTC. This sequence encodes CSARWASSSYEQYF.

This clonotype was recorded many times. V is TRBV7-2 and J is TRBJ1-4; D is unclear. V was cut by 1 base and J by 7 bases, with 4 bases left in between. Germline-derived CDR1 and CDR2 are SGHTA and FQGNSA. CDR3 length: 12 residues. The CDR3 sequence: CASSLEGEKLFF. The CDR3 nucleotides read TGTGCCAGCAGCTTAGAGGGTGAAAAACTGTTTTTT. The full variable domain, completed using reference TRBV7-2 and TRBJ1-4, is GAGVSQSPSNKVTEKGKDVELRCDPISGHTALYWYRQSLGQGLEFLIYFQGNSAPDKSGLPSDRFSAERTGGSVSTLTIQRTQQEDSAVYLCASSLEGEKLFFGSGTQLSVL.

This clonotype was seen at least ten times. J is TRBJ2-3 and V is TRBV27, with TRBD1 identical over 9 bases. Germline CDR1 and CDR2: MNHEY and SMNVEV (reference sequence). The CDR3 is 13 amino acids. V shed 5 bases and J 13 bases; nucleotides not matched to a gene: 10. CDR3 DNA: TGTGCCAGCAGTCCCTCAGGGACAGGGCCGGAGTATTTT. Its translation is CASSPSGTGPEYF.

Comment on this clonotype: A much larger clone differs by one base, so this may be a read error. V is TRBV5-1 and J is TRBJ2-3; TRBD1 or TRBD2 may be the D gene (5 bases each). Trimming removed 4 bases at V and 5 bases at J, with 14 bases between. From germline, CDR1 is SGHRS and CDR2 YFSETQ. The CDR3 length is 14 residues. The CDR3 sequence: CASSEIPGLDTQYF. The CDR3 nucleotides are TGCGCCAGCAGCGAGATTCCGGGGCTAGATACGCAGTATTTT.

This clonotype was detected only a few times. This chain links TRBV19 with TRBJ2-2; D gene unclear. The V gene's germline CDR1 is LNHDA and CDR2 SQIVND (reference sequence). This CDR3 is 15 amino acids long. The V end was cut by 3 bases, the J end by 2 bases, with 10 bases between. The CDR3 nucleotides read TGTGCCAGTAGTATTACCAGAAAAAACACCGGGGAGCTGTTTTTT. This gives the protein CASSITRKNTGELFF.

J is TRBJ2-3 and V is TRBV7-3; tentative D call: TRBD1 (6 bases). The CDR3 sequence is 15 residues long. Germline CDR1 SGHTA, CDR2 FQGTGA. The germline V and J ends were trimmed by 4 bases and 0 bases, with 11 bases remaining between them. CDR3 residues: CASSSQGYSTDTQYF. CDR3 nucleotide sequence: TGTGCCAGCAGCTCACAGGGATATAGCACAGATACGCAGTATTTT.

This clonotype was recorded many times. The DNA for the CDR3 is TGTGCCAGCTCACGTCTACCCGGGACAGGGAGGGATCAGCCCCAGCATTTT. Protein: CASSRLPGTGRDQPQHF. The chain recombines TRBV18 with TRBJ1-5, with 9 bases that match TRBD1. The CDR3 is made up of 17 amino acids. The J segment lost 5 bases and the V segment lost 4 bases, leaving 12 bases of the junction unmatched. Looked up from germline, CDR1 is KGHSH and CDR2 is LQKENI.

This clonotype was detected many times. The chain couples TRBV28 to TRBJ1-1; D remains unclear. CDR3 length: 15 residues. From germline, CDR1 is MDHEN and CDR2 SYDVKM. Trimming took off 5 bases at V and 1 base at J, with 14 bases between the two ends. Written as DNA, the CDR3 is TGTGCCAGCAGTCTCCAGGTACCCAAGAACACTGAAGCTTTCTTT. Its protein is CASSLQVPKNTEAFF.

The chain links TRBV10-3 to TRBJ2-7; 12 nucleotides agree with TRBD2. Germline-derived CDR1 and CDR2 are ENHRY and SYGVKD. CDR3 length: 13 residues. V trimming: 9 bases; J trimming: 5 bases; junction bases outside the gene matches: 5. The CDR3 sequence: CAIGPSGGDEQYF. CDR3 in DNA: TGTGCCATTGGTCCTAGCGGGGGGGACGAGCAGTACTTC.

This clonotype was seen a few times. The V gene is TRBV7-9, the J gene TRBJ2-7, with TRBD1 identical over 8 bases. The CDR3 extends over 14 amino acids. The V gene's germline CDR1 is SEHNR and CDR2 FQNEAQ (reference sequence). V gave up 8 bases and J gave up 0 bases; unmatched junction bases: 6. As DNA, the CDR3 is TGTGCCAGCGTTGGGACAGGAGGCTCCTACGAGCAGTACTTC. Translation: CASVGTGGSYEQYF.